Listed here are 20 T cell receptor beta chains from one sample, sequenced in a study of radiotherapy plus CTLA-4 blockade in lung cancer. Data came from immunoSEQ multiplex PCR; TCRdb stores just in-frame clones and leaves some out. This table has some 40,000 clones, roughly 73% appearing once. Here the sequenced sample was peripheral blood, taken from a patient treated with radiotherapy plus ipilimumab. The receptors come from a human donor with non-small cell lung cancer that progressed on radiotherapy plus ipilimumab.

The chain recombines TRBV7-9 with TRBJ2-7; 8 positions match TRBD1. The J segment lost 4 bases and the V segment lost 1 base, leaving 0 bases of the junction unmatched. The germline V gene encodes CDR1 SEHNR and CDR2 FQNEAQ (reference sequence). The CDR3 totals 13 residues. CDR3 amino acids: CASSLGTGYEQYF. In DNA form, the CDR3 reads TGTGCCAGCAGCTTAGGGACAGGGTACGAGCAGTACTTC.

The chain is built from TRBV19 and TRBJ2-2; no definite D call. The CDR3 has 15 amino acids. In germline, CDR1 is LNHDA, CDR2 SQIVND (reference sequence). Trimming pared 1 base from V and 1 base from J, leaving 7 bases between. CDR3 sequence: CASSIGPLNTGELFF. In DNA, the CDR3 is TGTGCCAGTAGTATAGGGCCGCTGAACACCGGGGAGCTGTTTTTT.

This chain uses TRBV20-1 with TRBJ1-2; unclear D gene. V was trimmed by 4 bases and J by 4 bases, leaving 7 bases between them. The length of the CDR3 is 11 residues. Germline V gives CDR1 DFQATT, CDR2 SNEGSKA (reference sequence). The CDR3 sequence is CSATQLYGYTF. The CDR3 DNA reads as TGCAGTGCTACACAGCTCTATGGCTACACCTTC.

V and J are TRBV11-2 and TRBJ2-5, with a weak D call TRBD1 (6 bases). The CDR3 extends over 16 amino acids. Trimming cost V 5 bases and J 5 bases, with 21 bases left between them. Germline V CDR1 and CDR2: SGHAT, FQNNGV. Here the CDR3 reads CASSPSFRGISETQYF. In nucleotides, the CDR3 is TGTGCCAGCAGCCCCTCTTTCAGGGGTATTTCGGAGACCCAGTACTTC.

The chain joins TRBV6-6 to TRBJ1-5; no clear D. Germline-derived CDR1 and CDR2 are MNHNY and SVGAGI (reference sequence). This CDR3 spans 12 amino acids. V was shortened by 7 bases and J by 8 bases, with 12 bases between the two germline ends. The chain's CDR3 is CASMGSRKPQHF. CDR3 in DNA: TGTGCCAGCATGGGCAGCCGTAAGCCCCAGCATTTT.

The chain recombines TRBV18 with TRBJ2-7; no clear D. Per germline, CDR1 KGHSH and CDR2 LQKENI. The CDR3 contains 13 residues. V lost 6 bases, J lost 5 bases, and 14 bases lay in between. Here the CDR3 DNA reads TGTGCCAGCTCGCCGATCGCGCTCGACGAGCAGTACTTC. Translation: CASSPIALDEQYF.

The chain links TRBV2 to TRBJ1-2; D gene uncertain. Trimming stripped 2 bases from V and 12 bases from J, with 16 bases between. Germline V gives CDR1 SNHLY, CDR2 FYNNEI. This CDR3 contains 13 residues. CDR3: CASSETRVGENTF. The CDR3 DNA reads TGTGCCAGCAGTGAAACCCGGGTGGGAGAAAACACCTTC.

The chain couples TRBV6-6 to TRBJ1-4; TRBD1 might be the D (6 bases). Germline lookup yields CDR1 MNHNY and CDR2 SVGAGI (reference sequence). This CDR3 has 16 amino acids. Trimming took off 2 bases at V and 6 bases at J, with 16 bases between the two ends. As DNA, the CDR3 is TGTGCCAGCAGTTACGGGACACTCCGGCAGGATGAAAAACTGTTTTTT. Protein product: CASSYGTLRQDEKLFF.

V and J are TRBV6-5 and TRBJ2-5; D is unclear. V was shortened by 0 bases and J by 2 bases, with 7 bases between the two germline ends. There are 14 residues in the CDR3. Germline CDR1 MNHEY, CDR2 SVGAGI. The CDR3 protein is CASSYSRQQETQYF. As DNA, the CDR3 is TGTGCCAGCAGTTACTCGAGGCAACAAGAGACCCAGTACTTC.

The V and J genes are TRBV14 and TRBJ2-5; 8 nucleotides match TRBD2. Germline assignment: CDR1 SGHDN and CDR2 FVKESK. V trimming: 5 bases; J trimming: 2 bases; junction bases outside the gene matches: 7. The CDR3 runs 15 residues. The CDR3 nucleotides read TGTGCCAGCAGCTACGGGGGGGCCGCACAAGAGACCCAGTACTTC. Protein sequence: CASSYGGAAQETQYF.

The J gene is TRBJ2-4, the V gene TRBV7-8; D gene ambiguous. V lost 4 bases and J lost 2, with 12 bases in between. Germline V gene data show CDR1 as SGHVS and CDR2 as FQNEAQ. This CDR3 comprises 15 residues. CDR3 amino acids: CASSSEVLTKNIQYF. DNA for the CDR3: TGTGCCAGCAGCTCAGAGGTCCTTACCAAAAACATTCAGTACTTC.

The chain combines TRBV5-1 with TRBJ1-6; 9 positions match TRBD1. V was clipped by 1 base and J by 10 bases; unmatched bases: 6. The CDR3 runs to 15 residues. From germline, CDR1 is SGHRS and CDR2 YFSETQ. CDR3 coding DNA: TGCGCCAGCAGCTTGAAGGGACAGGGCTCGTCACCCCTCCACTTT. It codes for CASSLKGQGSSPLHF.

CDR3 DNA sequence: TGCAGCGACGGGGAGGGGGTTTATGGCTACACCTTC. This codes for CSDGEGVYGYTF. The chain links TRBV29-1 to TRBJ1-2; D might be TRBD1 (6 bases). This CDR3 contains 12 residues. Trimming pared 7 bases from V and 5 bases from J, leaving 14 bases between. The germline V gene encodes CDR1 SQVTM and CDR2 ANQGSEA.

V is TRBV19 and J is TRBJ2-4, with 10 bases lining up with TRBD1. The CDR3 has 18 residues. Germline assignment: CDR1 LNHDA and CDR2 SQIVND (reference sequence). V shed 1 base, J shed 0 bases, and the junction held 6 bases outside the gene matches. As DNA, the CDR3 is TGTGCCAGTAGTATAGGGACAGGGGGACTCCTAGCCAAAAACATTCAGTACTTC. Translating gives CASSIGTGGLLAKNIQYF.

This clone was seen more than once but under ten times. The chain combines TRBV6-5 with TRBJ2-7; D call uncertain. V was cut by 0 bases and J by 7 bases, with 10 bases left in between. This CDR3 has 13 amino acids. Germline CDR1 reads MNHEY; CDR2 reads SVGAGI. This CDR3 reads CASSYSAALEQYF. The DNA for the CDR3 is TGTGCCAGCAGTTACTCGGCGGCTCTTGAGCAGTACTTC.

CDR3 loop: CASSATSGGEETQYF. CDR3 nucleotides: TGTGCCAGCAGCGCGACTAGCGGGGGGGAAGAGACCCAGTACTTC. The chain has TRBV9 and TRBJ2-5, with TRBD2 matching over 14 bases. The CDR3 loop spans 15 amino acids. Germline V gene lookup returns CDR1 SGDLS and CDR2 YYNGEE. V lost 3 bases to trimming and J lost 3 bases; unmatched junction nucleotides: 1.

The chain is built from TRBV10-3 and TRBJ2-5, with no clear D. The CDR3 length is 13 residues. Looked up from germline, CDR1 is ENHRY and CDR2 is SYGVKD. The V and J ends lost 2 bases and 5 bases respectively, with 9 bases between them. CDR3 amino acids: CAISERSAETQYF. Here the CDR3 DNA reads TGTGCCATCAGTGAGAGGTCAGCGGAGACCCAGTACTTC.

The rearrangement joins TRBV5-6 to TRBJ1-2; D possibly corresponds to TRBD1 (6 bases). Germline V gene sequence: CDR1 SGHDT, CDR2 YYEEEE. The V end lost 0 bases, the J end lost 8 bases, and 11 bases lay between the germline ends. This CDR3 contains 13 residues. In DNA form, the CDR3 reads TGTGCCAGCAGCTTGGTACAGGGCAGCGGCTACACCTTC. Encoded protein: CASSLVQGSGYTF.

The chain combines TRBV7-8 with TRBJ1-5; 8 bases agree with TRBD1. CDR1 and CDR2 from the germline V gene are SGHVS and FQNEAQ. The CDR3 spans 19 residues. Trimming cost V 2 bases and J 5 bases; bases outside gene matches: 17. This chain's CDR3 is CASSLIRGRTSIGDQPQHF. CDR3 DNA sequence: TGTGCCAGCAGCTTAATCAGGGGGCGGACTTCGATTGGAGATCAGCCCCAGCATTTT.

The CDR3 reads CSVEAGGGTEAFF. The CDR3 nucleotides are TGCAGCGTTGAAGCAGGCGGGGGAACTGAAGCTTTCTTT. The chain combines TRBV29-1 with TRBJ1-1, with D maybe TRBD1 (5 bases). Germline values: CDR1 SQVTM, CDR2 ANQGSEA. Deletions cut 1 base from V and 5 bases from J, with 11 bases between. The CDR3 covers 13 residues.